The 5 T cell receptor beta chains below all came from one sample that was sequenced in a study of OX40 agonist ivuxolimab in advanced cancers. TCRdb's table, derived via immunoSEQ multiplex PCR, lists solely in-frame clones and lacks some. The table shows about 60,000 clones, with nearly 95% occurring only once. The sequences come from CD4+ or CD8+ T cells sorted from blood, collected in a trial of the OX40 agonist ivuxolimab. The receptors originated from an adult with an advanced solid tumor such as melanoma, head and neck, liver or kidney cancer.

CDR3 DNA sequence: TGCGCCAGCAGCTATTCCGGGACGGTTCCCTACGAGCAGTACTTC. It codes for CASSYSGTVPYEQYF. This rearrangement joins TRBV5-1 to TRBJ2-7; D possibly uses TRBD1 or TRBD2 (5 bases each). This CDR3 spans 15 amino acids. V lost 3 bases to trimming and J lost 2 bases, with 15 bases between them. Germline V gene sequence: CDR1 SGHRS, CDR2 YFSETQ.

This clone was picked up one time. V gene TRBV9 combines with J gene TRBJ1-1; no firm D call. Germline V gene lookup returns CDR1 SGDLS and CDR2 YYNGEE. This CDR3 spans 15 amino acids. V was shortened by 0 bases and J by 0 bases, with 9 bases between the two germline ends. In nucleotides, the CDR3 is TGTGCCAGCAGCGTAGGAGGAATGCTGAACACTGAAGCTTTCTTT. Translation gives CASSVGGMLNTEAFF.

This chain uses TRBV13 with TRBJ2-7; 10 bases map to TRBD2. The CDR3 totals 16 residues. Trimming at V came to 2 bases and at J to 4 bases, leaving 8 bases not matched to a gene. In germline, CDR1 is PRHDT, CDR2 FYEKMQ (reference sequence). The DNA for the CDR3 is TGTGCCAGCAGCTTAAGGGCTAGCGGGAGTAGGTACGAGCAGTACTTC. Amino acid sequence: CASSLRASGSRYEQYF.

The chain couples TRBV6-5 to TRBJ1-2; no firm D call. Germline V lookup: CDR1 MNHEY, CDR2 SVGAGI. The germline V and J ends were trimmed by 5 bases and 4 bases, with 11 bases remaining between them. The CDR3 sequence is 13 residues long. CDR3 bases: TGTGCCAGCAGTGAAGCGAGTCCCTATGGCTACACCTTC. Its protein product is CASSEASPYGYTF.

This chain links TRBV4-3 with TRBJ2-7; 11 bases fit TRBD2. The V gene's germline CDR1 is LGHNA and CDR2 YSLEER. The CDR3 runs 16 residues. With V trimmed by 3 bases and J by 0 bases, 4 bases remained unmatched. The CDR3, as DNA: TGCGCCAGCAGCCATGCCACTAGCGGGAGCTCCTACGAGCAGTACTTC. Translation gives CASSHATSGSSYEQYF.